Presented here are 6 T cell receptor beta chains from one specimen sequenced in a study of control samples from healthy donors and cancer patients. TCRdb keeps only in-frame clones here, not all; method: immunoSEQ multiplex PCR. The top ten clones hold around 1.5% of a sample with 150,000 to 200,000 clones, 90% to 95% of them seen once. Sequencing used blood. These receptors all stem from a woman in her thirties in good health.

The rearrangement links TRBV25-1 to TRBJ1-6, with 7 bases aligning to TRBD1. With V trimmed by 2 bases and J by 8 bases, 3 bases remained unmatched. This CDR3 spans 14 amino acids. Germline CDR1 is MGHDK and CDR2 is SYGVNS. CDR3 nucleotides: TGTGCCAGCAGTGAACCGACAGGGTATTCACCCCTCCACTTT. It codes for CASSEPTGYSPLHF. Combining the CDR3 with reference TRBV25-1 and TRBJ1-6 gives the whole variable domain EADIYQTPRYLVIGTGKKITLECSQTMGHDKMYWYQQDPGMELHLIHYSYGVNSTEKGDLSSESTVSRIRTEHFPLTLESARPSHTSQYLCASSEPTGYSPLHFGNGTRLTVT.

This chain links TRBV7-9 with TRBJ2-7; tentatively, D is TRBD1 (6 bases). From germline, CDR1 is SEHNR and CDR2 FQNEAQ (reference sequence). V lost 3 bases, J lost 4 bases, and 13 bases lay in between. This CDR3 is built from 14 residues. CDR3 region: CASSFGTHNYEQYF. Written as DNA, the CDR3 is TGTGCCAGCAGCTTCGGGACACATAATTACGAGCAGTACTTC.

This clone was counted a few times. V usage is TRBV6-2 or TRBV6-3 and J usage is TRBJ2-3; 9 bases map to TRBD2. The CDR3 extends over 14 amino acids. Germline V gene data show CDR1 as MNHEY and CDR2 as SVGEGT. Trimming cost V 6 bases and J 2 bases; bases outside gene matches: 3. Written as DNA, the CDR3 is TGTGCCAGCAGCCTAGCGGGACACACAGATACGCAGTATTTT. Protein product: CASSLAGHTDTQYF.

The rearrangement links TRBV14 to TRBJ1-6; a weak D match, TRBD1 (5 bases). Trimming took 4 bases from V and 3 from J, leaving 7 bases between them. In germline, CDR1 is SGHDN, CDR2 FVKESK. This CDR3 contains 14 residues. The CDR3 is CASSRDFYNSPLHF. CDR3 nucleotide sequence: TGTGCCAGCAGCCGGGACTTCTATAATTCACCCCTCCACTTT.

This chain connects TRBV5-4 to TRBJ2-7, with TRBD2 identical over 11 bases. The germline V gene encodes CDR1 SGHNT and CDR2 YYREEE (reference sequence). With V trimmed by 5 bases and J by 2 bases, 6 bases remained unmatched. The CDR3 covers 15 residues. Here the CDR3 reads CASSYSGGAAYEQYF. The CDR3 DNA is TGTGCCAGCAGTTATAGCGGGGGGGCCGCCTACGAGCAGTACTTC.

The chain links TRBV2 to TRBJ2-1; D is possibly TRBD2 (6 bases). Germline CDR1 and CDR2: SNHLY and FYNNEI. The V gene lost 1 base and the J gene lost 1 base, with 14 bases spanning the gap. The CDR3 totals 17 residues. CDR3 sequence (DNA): TGTGCCAGCAGTGAAGTGGGTAGCGGCCCATCCTACAATGAGCAGTTCTTC. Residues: CASSEVGSGPSYNEQFF.